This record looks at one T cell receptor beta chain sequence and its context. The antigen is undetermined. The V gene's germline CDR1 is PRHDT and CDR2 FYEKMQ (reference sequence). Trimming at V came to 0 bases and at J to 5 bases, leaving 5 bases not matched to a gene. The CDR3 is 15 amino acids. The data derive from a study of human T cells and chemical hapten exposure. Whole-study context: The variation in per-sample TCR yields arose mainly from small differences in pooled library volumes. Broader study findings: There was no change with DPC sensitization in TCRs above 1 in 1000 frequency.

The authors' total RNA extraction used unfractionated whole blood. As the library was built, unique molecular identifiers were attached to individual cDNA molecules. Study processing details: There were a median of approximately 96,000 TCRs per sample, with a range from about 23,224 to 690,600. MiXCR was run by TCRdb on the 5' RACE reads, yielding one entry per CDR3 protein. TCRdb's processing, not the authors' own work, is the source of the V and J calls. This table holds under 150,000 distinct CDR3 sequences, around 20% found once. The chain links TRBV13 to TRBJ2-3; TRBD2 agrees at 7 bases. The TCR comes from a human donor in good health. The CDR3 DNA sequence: TGTGCCAGCAGCTTAGGCGGAGCGGGGAGAGATACGCAGTATTTT. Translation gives CASSLGGAGRDTQYF.